This T cell receptor beta chain was obtained from a study of blood T cell repertoires in COVID-19. About the research overall: Sites across the United States, Italy and Spain contributed samples from acute and convalescent COVID-19.

With V trimmed by 4 bases and J by 5 bases, 4 bases remained unmatched. This CDR3 is built from 14 residues. Germline CDR1 reads SGHNT; CDR2 reads YYREEE (reference sequence). Data came from immunoSEQ multiplex PCR; TCRdb stores just in-frame clones and leaves some out. The sample holds about 160,000 clones, 80% to 95% seen once. The TCR comes from a woman aged 45-59 years with acute or convalescent COVID-19. Sample: peripheral blood. The V call is TRBV5-4, the J call TRBJ2-3; 10 nucleotides line up with TRBD2. CDR3 amino acids: CASSLWTSGDTQYF. In DNA form, the CDR3 reads TGTGCCAGCAGCCTGTGGACTAGCGGAGATACGCAGTATTTT.